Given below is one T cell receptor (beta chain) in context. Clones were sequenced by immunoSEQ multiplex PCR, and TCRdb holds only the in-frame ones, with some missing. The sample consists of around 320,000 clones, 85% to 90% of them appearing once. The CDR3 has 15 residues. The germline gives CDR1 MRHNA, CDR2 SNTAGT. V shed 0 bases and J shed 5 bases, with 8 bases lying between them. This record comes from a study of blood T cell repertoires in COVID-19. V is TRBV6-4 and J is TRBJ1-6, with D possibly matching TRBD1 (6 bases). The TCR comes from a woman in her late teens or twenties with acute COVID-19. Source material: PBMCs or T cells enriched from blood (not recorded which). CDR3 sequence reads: CASSDSEGDNSPLHF. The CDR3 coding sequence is TGTGCCAGCAGTGACTCCGAGGGGGATAATTCACCCCTCCACTTT.